Sequencing of this TCR beta chain was carried out in a study of blood T cell repertoires in COVID-19. Whole-study context: From the United States, Italy and Spain came samples of acute and convalescent COVID-19. Sample material is recorded as cDNA or gDNA derived from T cells, B-cell-depleted T cells, or PBMCs.

Original processing notes: Estimation of nucleated cell counts relied on the amplification of reference gene primers. This table comes from immunoSEQ multiplex PCR, and its TCRdb copy is limited to in-frame clones, with some not included. V and J calls and clone size follow that table, whereas D and trimming were derived from the DNA. Of 130,000 or so clones listed, 80% are singletons. The CDR3 consists of 14 residues. Germline V CDR1 and CDR2: SGHTA, FQGNSA. V dropped 2 bases and J dropped 5 bases, with 12 bases sitting between them. Specimen: peripheral blood. The clonotype comes from a human donor in a cohort sampled during active COVID-19. The rearrangement uses TRBV7-2 and TRBJ1-2; D is possibly TRBD1 (5 bases). The CDR3 loop is CASSLRDRQYGYTF. In DNA form, the CDR3 reads TGTGCCAGCAGCTTACGCGATCGACAGTATGGCTACACCTTC.